Sequencing of this T cell receptor (beta chain) was carried out in a study of beta chain features in type 1 diabetes. Study-wide results and caveats: Individuals with type 1 diabetes displayed fewer insertions and more deletions at VDJ junctions.

Sorting gave populations that all exceeded 95% purity. The whole isolated RNA underwent reverse transcription, so sequencing captured expressed TCRB transcripts. Some clones are missing from TCRdb's copy, which holds only in-frame ones; the method was immunoSEQ multiplex PCR. The sample carries hundreds of thousands of clones, 30% recorded once. Worth noting for this clone: Its antigen is not identified.

V was pared by 1 base and J by 5 bases, with 16 bases between. Per germline, CDR1 SGHRS and CDR2 YFSETQ. The CDR3 runs to 15 residues. The rearrangement joins TRBV5-1 to TRBJ2-7; D remains unclear. The sample taken for sequencing was naive CD4+ T cells from blood. This receptor was taken from a young man in good health. The DNA of the CDR3 is TGCGCCAGCAGCTTGTCTCTAGGAGCGACGGACGAGCAGTACTTC. This gives the protein CASSLSLGATDEQYF.